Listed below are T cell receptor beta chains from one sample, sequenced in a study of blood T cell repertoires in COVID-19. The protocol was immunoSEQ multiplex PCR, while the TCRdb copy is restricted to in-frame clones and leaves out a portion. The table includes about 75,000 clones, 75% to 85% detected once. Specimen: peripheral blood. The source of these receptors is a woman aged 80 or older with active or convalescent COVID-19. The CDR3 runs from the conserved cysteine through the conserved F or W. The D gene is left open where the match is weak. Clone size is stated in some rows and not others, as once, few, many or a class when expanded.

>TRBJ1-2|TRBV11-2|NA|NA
CASSPDRQGEGYTF
TGTGCCAGCAGCCCCGACCGGCAGGGTGAAGGCTACACCTTC
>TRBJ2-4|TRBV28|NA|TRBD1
CASSPPPWTGDRAKNIQYF
TGTGCCAGCAGCCCGCCCCCCTGGACAGGTGATAGAGCCAAAAACATTCAGTACTTC
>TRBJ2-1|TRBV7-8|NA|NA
CASSPTLGWQFF
TGTGCCAGCAGCCCGACACTAGGCTGGCAGTTCTTC
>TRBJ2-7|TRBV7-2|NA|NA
CASSLISGSGEQYF
TGTGCCAGCAGCTTAATTTCGGGGAGCGGCGAGCAGTACTTC
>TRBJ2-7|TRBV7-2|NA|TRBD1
CASAADRGREQYF
TGTGCCAGCGCCGCGGACAGGGGCCGCGAGCAGTACTTC
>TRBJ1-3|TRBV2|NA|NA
CASSEIGSGNTIYF
TGTGCCAGCAGTGAAATCGGCTCTGGAAACACCATATATTTT
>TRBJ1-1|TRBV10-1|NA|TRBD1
CASRPTGGTEAFF
TGCGCCAGCAGACCTACAGGGGGCACTGAAGCTTTCTTT
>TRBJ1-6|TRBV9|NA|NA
CASSGELGGSSPLHF
TGTGCCAGCAGCGGGGAACTAGGAGGGAGTTCACCCCTCCACTTT
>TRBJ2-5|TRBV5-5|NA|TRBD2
CASSLVRTSGKGETQYF
TGTGCCAGCAGCTTGGTCCGGACTAGCGGGAAAGGGGAGACCCAGTACTTC
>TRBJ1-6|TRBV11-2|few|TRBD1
CASSRDRKNSPLHF
TGTGCCAGCAGCCGGGACAGGAAAAATTCACCCCTCCACTTT
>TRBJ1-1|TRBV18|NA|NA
CASKQPSGQFEAFF
TGTGCCAGCAAACAGCCGAGCGGACAGTTCGAAGCTTTCTTT
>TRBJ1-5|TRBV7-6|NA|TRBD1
CASSLGGDRRNQPQHF
TGTGCCAGCAGCTTAGGGGGGGACAGAAGGAATCAGCCCCAGCATTTT
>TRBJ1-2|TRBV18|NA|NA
CASSPPDGQNYGYTF
TGTGCCAGCTCACCACCGGACGGACAGAACTATGGCTACACCTTC
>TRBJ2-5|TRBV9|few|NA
CASSVGQAETQYF
TGTGCCAGCAGCGTAGGACAGGCGGAGACCCAGTACTTC
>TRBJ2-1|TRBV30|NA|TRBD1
CAFGQGVYNEQFF
TGTGCCTTTGGACAGGGGGTTTACAATGAGCAGTTCTTC
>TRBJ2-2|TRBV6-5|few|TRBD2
CASSLAGGGLELFF
TGTGCCAGCAGTCTCGCGGGCGGGGGATTAGAGCTGTTTTTT
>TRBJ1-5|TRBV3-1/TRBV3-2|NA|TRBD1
CASSRQGANQPQHF
TGTGCCAGCAGTCGACAGGGGGCGAATCAGCCCCAGCATTTT
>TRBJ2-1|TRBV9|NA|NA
CASSPPGRVYNEQFF
TGTGCCAGCAGCCCCCCGGGCAGGGTCTACAATGAGCAGTTCTTC
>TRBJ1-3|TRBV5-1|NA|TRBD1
CASSLTGQASGNTIYF
TGCGCCAGCAGCTTAACCGGACAGGCCTCTGGAAACACCATATATTTT
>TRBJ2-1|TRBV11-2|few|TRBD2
CASSLWTSGVFEQFF
TGTGCCAGCAGCTTGTGGACTAGCGGGGTTTTCGAGCAGTTCTTC
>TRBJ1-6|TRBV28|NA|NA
CASRVQPPGQKGSPLHF
TGTGCCAGCAGGGTACAACCTCCGGGACAAAAAGGGTCACCCCTCCACTTT
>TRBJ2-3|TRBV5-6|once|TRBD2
CASSLEWGGGDTDTQYF
TGTGCCAGCAGCTTGGAATGGGGGGGAGGAGACACAGATACGCAGTATTTT
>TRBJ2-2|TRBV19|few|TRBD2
CASSIYSGRAYTGELFF
TGTGCCAGTAGTATTTACTCCGGGAGGGCCTACACCGGGGAGCTGTTTTTT
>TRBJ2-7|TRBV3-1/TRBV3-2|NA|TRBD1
CASSRRDSLGEQYF
TGTGCCAGCAGCCGCCGGGACAGTCTGGGGGAGCAGTACTTC